These T cell receptor beta chains were read from a single sample in a study of CD8+ T cells in alopecia areata. Only in-frame clones appear in the TCRdb table, and some are missing; sequencing was by immunoSEQ multiplex PCR. The data show around 150,000 clones, roughly 58% seen once. The sample was CD8+ T cells sorted from blood. Source of these receptors: a human donor in good health. The CDR3 runs from the conserved cysteine through the conserved F or W. A D gene is named only where the DNA matches it firmly. The size field is filled for only some rows; it gives once, few, many or a size class.

d_call: -; v_call: TRBV7-9; clone_size: -; j_call: TRBJ2-3; cdr3_aa: CASSLQRGTDTQYF; cdr3_nt: TGTGCCAGCAGCTTACAACGGGGCACAGATACGCAGTATTTT
d_call: -; v_call: TRBV15; clone_size: few; j_call: TRBJ2-7; cdr3_aa: CATSRKTDGSYEQYF; cdr3_nt: TGTGCCACCAGCAGAAAGACGGATGGCTCCTACGAGCAGTACTTC
d_call: TRBD1; v_call: TRBV30; clone_size: -; j_call: TRBJ1-2; cdr3_aa: CAWSAGTGDGYTF; cdr3_nt: TGTGCCTGGAGTGCCGGGACAGGGGATGGCTACACCTTC
d_call: -; v_call: TRBV27; clone_size: -; j_call: TRBJ2-7; cdr3_aa: CASSPDAIGYYEQYF; cdr3_nt: TGTGCCAGCAGCCCGGACGCCATAGGGTACTACGAGCAGTACTTC
d_call: -; v_call: TRBV5-1; clone_size: -; j_call: TRBJ2-3; cdr3_aa: CASSLAGTTTDTQYF; cdr3_nt: TGCGCCAGCAGCCTTGCCGGGACAACGACAGATACGCAGTATTTT
d_call: TRBD2; v_call: TRBV2; clone_size: -; j_call: TRBJ2-1; cdr3_aa: CASSDSSGRGNEQFF; cdr3_nt: TGTGCCAGCAGTGACTCGAGCGGGAGAGGTAATGAGCAGTTCTTC
d_call: -; v_call: TRBV27; clone_size: -; j_call: TRBJ2-3; cdr3_aa: CASSPTTPDTQYF; cdr3_nt: TGTGCCAGCAGTCCTACAACCCCTGATACGCAGTATTTT
d_call: TRBD2; v_call: TRBV2; clone_size: -; j_call: TRBJ2-3; cdr3_aa: CASSASGGETDTQYF; cdr3_nt: TGTGCCAGCAGTGCTTCGGGAGGGGAAACAGATACGCAGTATTTT
d_call: -; v_call: TRBV27; clone_size: -; j_call: TRBJ2-4; cdr3_aa: CASSRQTLAKNIQYF; cdr3_nt: TGTGCCAGCAGCCGACAGACTCTAGCCAAAAACATTCAGTACTTC
d_call: -; v_call: TRBV27; clone_size: -; j_call: TRBJ2-7; cdr3_aa: CASSFRTSIYEQYF; cdr3_nt: TGTGCCAGCAGTTTTCGGACTTCTATCTACGAGCAGTACTTC
d_call: -; v_call: TRBV30; clone_size: few; j_call: TRBJ1-2; cdr3_aa: CAWSEDSDYGYTF; cdr3_nt: TGTGCCTGGAGTGAAGACAGCGACTATGGCTACACCTTC
d_call: -; v_call: TRBV11-2; clone_size: few; j_call: TRBJ2-3; cdr3_aa: CASSLASSTDTQYF; cdr3_nt: TGTGCCAGCAGCTTAGCGTCAAGCACAGATACGCAGTATTTT
d_call: -; v_call: TRBV6-5; clone_size: few; j_call: TRBJ2-7; cdr3_aa: CASSLGGAEQYF; cdr3_nt: TGTGCCAGCAGTCTGGGGGGCGCCGAGCAGTACTTC
d_call: TRBD2; v_call: TRBV5-6; clone_size: -; j_call: TRBJ2-7; cdr3_aa: CASSPPGLGAYEQYF; cdr3_nt: TGTGCCAGCAGCCCGCCGGGACTAGGAGCCTACGAGCAGTACTTC
d_call: -; v_call: TRBV15; clone_size: once; j_call: TRBJ1-2; cdr3_aa: CATSQDGNYGYTF; cdr3_nt: TGTGCCACCTCACAAGACGGTAACTATGGCTACACCTTC
d_call: -; v_call: TRBV30; clone_size: -; j_call: TRBJ1-1; cdr3_aa: CAWSVMGRVAFF; cdr3_nt: TGTGCCTGGAGTGTAATGGGGCGGGTAGCTTTCTTT
d_call: -; v_call: TRBV9; clone_size: -; j_call: TRBJ2-7; cdr3_aa: CASSVEQSSYEQYF; cdr3_nt: TGTGCCAGCAGCGTAGAGCAGAGCTCCTACGAGCAGTACTTC
d_call: TRBD1; v_call: TRBV28; clone_size: -; j_call: TRBJ1-1; cdr3_aa: CASSFPRTGMNTEAFF; cdr3_nt: TGTGCCAGCAGTTTCCCCCGGACAGGGATGAACACTGAAGCTTTCTTT
d_call: TRBD1; v_call: TRBV14; clone_size: few; j_call: TRBJ1-1; cdr3_aa: CASSQGQLAEAFF; cdr3_nt: TGTGCCAGCAGCCAGGGACAGTTGGCTGAAGCTTTCTTT
d_call: TRBD2; v_call: TRBV9; clone_size: once; j_call: TRBJ2-5; cdr3_aa: CASSVSGSQETQYF; cdr3_nt: TGTGCCAGCAGCGTTAGCGGGAGCCAAGAGACCCAGTACTTC
d_call: -; v_call: TRBV28; clone_size: -; j_call: TRBJ2-7; cdr3_aa: CASSFSRTYEQYF; cdr3_nt: TGTGCCAGCAGTTTTAGCAGAACCTACGAGCAGTACTTC
d_call: -; v_call: TRBV11-2; clone_size: -; j_call: TRBJ2-1; cdr3_aa: CASSLVVAAYNEQFF; cdr3_nt: TGTGCCAGCAGCTTAGTGGTAGCGGCCTACAATGAGCAGTTCTTC